The T cell receptor beta chain described here comes from a study of cytotoxic CD8 clonotypes in ibrutinib-treated CLL. On the study more broadly: Among patients, around 25 responded partially and 2 completely; roughly 15 then stayed remitted and 12 progressed after median roughly 68 months. Averaging across samples gave roughly 260,000 productive templates and fewer than 100,000 productive rearrangements. General study points: Measured clonality at baseline was greater than in age-matched healthy donors and tracked with circulating CD8+ T-cell counts.

V shed 7 bases and J shed 7 bases, with 15 bases lying between them. This CDR3 has 13 residues. Per the germline V gene, CDR1 is SGHRS and CDR2 is YFSETQ. Regarding this clone: Its antigen is not identified.

Sequenced by immunoSEQ multiplex PCR; TCRdb stores in-frame clones only, minus some. Of some 200,000 clones detected, 55% to 85% appear once; the ten largest clones hold 13%. The TCR originated in a human donor with chronic lymphocytic leukemia. Material: PBMCs, obtained after 24 months of ibrutinib treatment. The genes are TRBV5-1 and TRBJ2-1; D is unresolved. In DNA, the CDR3 is TGCGCCAGCGTAAGACCGATCGGAAATGAGCAGTTCTTC. Residues: CASVRPIGNEQFF.